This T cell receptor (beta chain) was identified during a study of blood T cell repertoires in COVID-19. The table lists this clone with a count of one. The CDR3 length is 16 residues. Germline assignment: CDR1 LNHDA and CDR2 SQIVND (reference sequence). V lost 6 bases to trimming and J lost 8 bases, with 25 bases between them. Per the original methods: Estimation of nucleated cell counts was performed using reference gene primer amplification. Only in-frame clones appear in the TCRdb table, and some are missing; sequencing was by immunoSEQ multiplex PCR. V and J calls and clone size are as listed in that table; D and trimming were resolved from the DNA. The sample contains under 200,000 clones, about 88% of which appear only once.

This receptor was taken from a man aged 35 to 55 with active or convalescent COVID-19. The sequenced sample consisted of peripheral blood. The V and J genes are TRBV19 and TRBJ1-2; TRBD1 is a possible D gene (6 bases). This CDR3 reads CASSIHEGTGMGGYTF. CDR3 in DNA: TGTGCCAGTAGCATTCATGAGGGAACAGGGATGGGCGGCTACACCTTC.